This passage covers 31 T cell receptor beta chains from one sample sequenced in a study of shared clonotypes between healthy human individuals (dated by TCRdb to the early 2020s). The library was made by the immunoSEQ multiplex PCR assay. Held by TCRdb, this immuneACCESS table contains in-frame sequences only and omits some clones. Under half of the omission traces to an unresolved V gene where checked; the cause of the rest is unknown. For this sample the table gives about 490,000 clones, of which 70% to 80% were detected only once. Of the sample, around 13% falls within the top ten clones. The sequencing sample was made of PBMCs. These receptors came from a woman in her forties in good health. Some clones in this sample may be carry-over from other donors' samples.

V and J are TRBV30 and TRBJ2-7; perhaps D is TRBD1 or TRBD2 (5 bases each). Germline CDR1 and CDR2: GTSNPN and SVGIG (reference sequence). The CDR3 runs 13 residues. Trimming stripped 3 bases from V and 1 base from J, with 10 bases between. The CDR3 region has the DNA TGTGCCTGGAGCCAGTGGGGGTCCTACGAGCAGTACTTC. Translated, it gives CAWSQWGSYEQYF.

The chain uses TRBV7-8 and TRBJ2-2; TRBD2 matches at 8 bases. The length of the CDR3 is 19 residues. The germline gives CDR1 SGHVS, CDR2 FQNEAQ. With 7 bases clipped from V and 0 bases from J, the junction kept 16 bases outside the gene matches. The CDR3 bases are TGTGCCAGCACCCCCCGGGTACTAGCGGACACCACGAACACCGGGGAGCTGTTTTTT. This encodes CASTPRVLADTTNTGELFF.

The genes are TRBV4-1 and TRBJ2-3; D is unresolved. Deletions cut 4 bases from V and 6 bases from J, with 8 bases between. The CDR3 length is 12 residues. CDR1 is MGHRA, CDR2 YSYEKL, per germline. CDR3 in DNA: TGCGCCAGCAGCCTACCGGTGGATACGCAGTATTTT. This translates into CASSLPVDTQYF.

The chain carries TRBV7-9 and TRBJ2-3; D unclear. Per the germline V gene, CDR1 is SEHNR and CDR2 is FQNEAQ (reference sequence). V lost 5 bases and J lost 4, with 7 bases in between. The CDR3 extends over 12 amino acids. The CDR3 here is CASSPGSDTQYF. The CDR3 DNA follows: TGTGCCAGCAGCCCTGGGTCAGATACGCAGTATTTT.

The V gene is TRBV10-3, the J gene TRBJ2-3, with a possible D match to TRBD2 (6 bases). This CDR3 has 12 amino acids. Looked up from germline, CDR1 is ENHRY and CDR2 is SYGVKD. The ends were cut back, 6 bases at V and 4 bases at J, with 8 bases in the middle. In DNA, the CDR3 is TGTGCCATCAGAGGAGGGGCAGATACGCAGTATTTT. As protein: CAIRGGADTQYF.

This sequence joins TRBV10-3 and TRBJ1-2; TRBD1 agrees at 9 bases. CDR1 and CDR2 from the germline V gene are ENHRY and SYGVKD. The CDR3 runs to 15 residues. Trimming took 4 bases from V and 4 from J; bases not matched to a gene: 7. DNA for the CDR3: TGTGCCATCAGTGGCGGACAGGGGATTGGCTATGGCTACACCTTC. It translates to CAISGGQGIGYGYTF.

The chain couples TRBV18 to TRBJ1-2, with 8 bases aligning to TRBD1. The CDR3 has 17 amino acids. Germline V gene data show CDR1 as KGHSH and CDR2 as LQKENI. J lost 4 bases, V lost 3 bases, and 13 bases had no gene match. The CDR3 region has the DNA TGTGCCAGCTCACCCGGACAGGGCCGACGAGTGATCTATGGCTACACCTTC. Protein sequence: CASSPGQGRRVIYGYTF. The entire variable domain, with the rest obtained from reference TRBV18 and TRBJ1-2, is as follows: NAGVMQNPRHLVRRRGQEARLRCSPMKGHSHVYWYRQLPEEGLKFMVYLQKENIIDESGMPKERFSAEFPKEGPSILRIQQVVRGDSAAYFCASSPGQGRRVIYGYTFGSGTRLTVV.

The V call is TRBV5-6, the J call TRBJ2-6; unclear D gene. Germline V CDR1 and CDR2: SGHDT, YYEEEE. The CDR3 length is 16 residues. V dropped 4 bases and J dropped 0 bases, with 11 bases sitting between them. CDR3 in DNA: TGTGCCAGCAGCCCCGGGTTCCACTCTGGGGCCAACGTCCTGACTTTC. It encodes CASSPGFHSGANVLTF.

The chain recombines TRBV9 with TRBJ2-5, with 9 bases fitting TRBD1. Unmatched junction bases numbered 6, after V lost 3 bases and J lost 6 bases. CDR3 size: 14 residues. Germline V CDR1 and CDR2: SGDLS, YYNGEE. As DNA, the CDR3 is TGTGCCAGCAGCGGAACAGGGGGCGGGAAGACCCAGTACTTC. Translated: CASSGTGGGKTQYF.

The sample holds one count of this clone. This sequence joins TRBV2 and TRBJ2-1, with TRBD2 matching 13 bases. CDR1 is SNHLY, CDR2 FYNNEI, per germline. The V and J ends lost 9 bases and 12 bases, in that order; junction bases with no gene match: 11. There are 14 residues in the CDR3. The CDR3 here is CASNPGLAGSAQFF. CDR3 nucleotide sequence: TGTGCCAGTAATCCGGGACTAGCGGGAAGCGCGCAGTTCTTC.

This clone has a handful of counts. J is TRBJ2-7 and V is TRBV30; perhaps TRBD2 as D (6 bases). Per germline, CDR1 GTSNPN and CDR2 SVGIG (reference sequence). The germline V and J ends were trimmed by 2 bases and 0 bases, with 14 bases remaining between them. The CDR3 extends over 15 amino acids. As DNA, the CDR3 is TGTGCCTGGAGTCGTATAGCGGTCCTCTCCTACGAGCAGTACTTC. Translation gives CAWSRIAVLSYEQYF.

This clone was picked up a small number of times. The chain carries TRBV21-1 and TRBJ2-1; the table's D call, TRBD2, has no DNA check behind it. TRBV21-1 is classified as a pseudogene. This CDR3 is 17 amino acids long. CDR3 nucleotides: TGTGCCAGCAGCAAGGGACTAGCGGGAGCAAGGGGGAATGAGCAGTTCTTC. Protein sequence: CASSKGLAGARGNEQFF.

J is TRBJ2-7 and V is TRBV4-2, with a tentative D call TRBD1 (6 bases). This CDR3 is 12 amino acids long. The V end lost 2 bases, the J end lost 11 bases, and 13 bases lay between the germline ends. Germline loops: CDR1 LGHNA, CDR2 YNFKEQ. The CDR3 DNA follows: TGTGCCAGCAGCCAACCCCAGGGGTCTAAGTACTTC. This translates into CASSQPQGSKYF.

The V and J genes are TRBV7-6 and TRBJ2-5, with a possible D match to TRBD1 (6 bases). The CDR3 has 15 residues. V lost 3 bases, J lost 7 bases, and 18 bases lay in between. Per germline, CDR1 SGHVS and CDR2 FNYEAQ. The CDR3 loop reads CASSFHRDSGGTQYF. In DNA, the CDR3 is TGTGCCAGCAGCTTCCACAGGGATTCTGGAGGGACCCAGTACTTC.

The chain has TRBV2 and TRBJ2-7; D is perhaps TRBD1 (8 bases). This CDR3 has 15 residues. Germline CDR1 and CDR2: SNHLY and FYNNEI. Trimming removed 6 bases at V and 1 base at J, with 16 bases between. This chain's CDR3 is CASRQYRGGSYEQYF. Written as DNA, the CDR3 is TGTGCCAGCAGACAGTACAGGGGGGGTTCCTACGAGCAGTACTTC.

This chain joins TRBV9 and TRBJ2-2, with D perhaps being TRBD1 or TRBD2 (5 bases each). The CDR3 loop spans 14 amino acids. The germline V gene has CDR1 SGDLS and CDR2 YYNGEE. V lost 1 base and J 5 bases, leaving 9 bases between the germline ends. The CDR3 DNA follows: TGTGCCAGCAGCGTACAGGGAGAAACCGGGGAGCTGTTTTTT. It yields the protein CASSVQGETGELFF.

The rearrangement joins TRBV5-1 to TRBJ1-1, with TRBD1 matching over 7 bases. From germline, CDR1 is SGHRS and CDR2 YFSETQ. The CDR3 is 14 residues long. With 6 bases clipped from V and 0 bases from J, the junction kept 5 bases outside the gene matches. CDR3: CASKRQGVNTEAFF. Here the CDR3 DNA reads TGCGCCAGCAAAAGACAGGGTGTGAACACTGAAGCTTTCTTT.

The chain has TRBV6-1 and TRBJ1-3, with D possibly TRBD1 on 6 matching bases. CDR1 is MNHNS, CDR2 SASEGT, per germline. This CDR3 contains 13 residues. V lost 11 bases and J 0 bases, leaving 11 bases between the germline ends. The CDR3, as DNA: TGTGCCGCAGGACAGACCTCTGGAAACACCATATATTTT. Encoded protein: CAAGQTSGNTIYF.

V gene TRBV10-3 combines with J gene TRBJ2-7; 9 bases fit TRBD1. This CDR3 comprises 15 residues. Looked up from germline, CDR1 is ENHRY and CDR2 is SYGVKD. The trim removed 4 bases at V and 3 bases at J, leaving 7 bases unmatched. The CDR3 reads CAISGRDREDYEQYF. Written as DNA, the CDR3 is TGTGCCATCAGTGGCCGGGACAGGGAAGACTACGAGCAGTACTTC.

V gene TRBV15 combines with J gene TRBJ2-1, with D possibly matching TRBD1 (5 bases). The CDR3 is 14 residues long. The ends were cut back, 4 bases at V and 8 bases at J, with 15 bases in the middle. In germline, CDR1 is LNHNV, CDR2 YYDKDF (reference sequence). CDR3 residues: CATSIEGWGDEQFF. DNA of the CDR3: TGTGCCACCAGCATCGAAGGATGGGGCGATGAGCAGTTCTTC.

The chain is built from TRBV28 and TRBJ2-1; 9 bases map to TRBD2. J gave up 12 bases and V 6 bases, and 12 bases lay outside the gene matches. Germline assignment: CDR1 MDHEN and CDR2 SYDVKM. CDR3 size: 14 residues. The DNA for the CDR3 is TGTGCCAGCAGGCCTGGAGGTAGCGGGAGTGGGCAGTTCTTC. As protein: CASRPGGSGSGQFF.

This clone has a single count. The DNA for the CDR3 is TGTGCCAGCAGTTTCCAGTACAGCCAAGAGACCCAGTACTTC. Amino acid sequence: CASSFQYSQETQYF. The V and J genes are TRBV28 and TRBJ2-5; no definite D call. The CDR3 has 14 amino acids. Germline lookup yields CDR1 MDHEN and CDR2 SYDVKM. The ends were cut back, 3 bases at V and 1 base at J, with 9 bases in the middle.

CDR3 bases: TGTGCCAGCAGCTTAGGTCCAGGGCGTAATGAAAAACTGTTTTTT. It yields the protein CASSLGPGRNEKLFF. This rearrangement joins TRBV7-8 to TRBJ1-4; possible D gene TRBD1, 5 bases. The CDR3 totals 15 residues. The V gene lost 1 base and the J gene lost 4 bases, with 10 bases spanning the gap. Per germline, CDR1 SGHVS and CDR2 FQNEAQ.

The chain has TRBV19 and TRBJ1-3, with a possible D match to TRBD1 (5 bases). Trimming left V 1 base short and J 0 bases short, with 10 bases between. CDR3 length: 16 residues. Germline assignment: CDR1 LNHDA and CDR2 SQIVND (reference sequence). The CDR3 sequence is CASSIGPGSSGNTIYF. DNA for the CDR3: TGTGCCAGTAGTATAGGCCCAGGGAGCTCTGGAAACACCATATATTTT.

The genes are TRBV6-5 and TRBJ1-2; 9 bases fit TRBD1. The CDR3 contains 12 residues. V shed 6 bases, J shed 9 bases, and the junction held 5 bases outside the gene matches. Germline lookup yields CDR1 MNHEY and CDR2 SVGAGI. DNA of the CDR3: TGTGCCAGCAGACTCGGACAGGGGAGCTACACCTTC. It encodes CASRLGQGSYTF.

V and J are TRBV5-4 and TRBJ2-3; D is unresolved. The CDR3 sequence is 13 residues long. Trimming cost V 0 bases and J 6 bases, with 8 bases left between them. Germline CDR1 reads SGHNT; CDR2 reads YYREEE (reference sequence). The CDR3 coding sequence is TGTGCCAGCAGCTTGGAGGCCAGCGATACGCAGTATTTT. The encoded protein is CASSLEASDTQYF.

As for this clone: Within the sample, other DNA sequences also encode this same CDR3. The rearrangement links TRBV7-9 to TRBJ1-5; D may be TRBD1 (5 bases). Germline V gene lookup returns CDR1 SEHNR and CDR2 FQNEAQ (reference sequence). The CDR3 length is 12 residues. Trimming took 8 bases from V and 6 from J, leaving 11 bases between them. The CDR3: CASSDGGQPQHF. The DNA for the CDR3 is TGTGCCAGCTCAGACGGGGGTCAGCCCCAGCATTTT.

V and J are TRBV7-9 and TRBJ1-2; D unclear. The germline V and J ends were trimmed by 2 bases and 7 bases, with 5 bases remaining between them. CDR1 and CDR2 (germline): SEHNR, FQNEAQ (reference sequence). The CDR3 runs to 11 residues. The CDR3 reads CASSLYGGYTF. CDR3 nucleotides: TGTGCCAGCAGCTTATACGGTGGCTACACCTTC.

The chain has TRBV5-1 and TRBJ2-2, with unresolved D. Germline values: CDR1 SGHRS, CDR2 YFSETQ. There are 14 residues in the CDR3. The V and J ends lost 2 bases and 1 base respectively, with 6 bases between them. The chain's CDR3 is CASSFNMNTGELFF. The CDR3 nucleotides are TGCGCCAGCAGCTTTAATATGAACACCGGGGAGCTGTTTTTT.

J is TRBJ1-1 and V is TRBV15; D ambiguous. This CDR3 is built from 14 residues. Per the germline V gene, CDR1 is LNHNV and CDR2 is YYDKDF (reference sequence). V was clipped by 8 bases and J by 1 base, with 14 bases between them. The CDR3 protein is CATDRGGQNTEAFF. The CDR3 nucleotides are TGTGCCACCGATCGAGGCGGCCAGAACACTGAAGCTTTCTTT.

The chain is built from TRBV4-2 and TRBJ2-7; 7 nucleotides agree with TRBD2. CDR3 size: 15 residues. The germline CDR1 and CDR2 sequences are LGHNA and YNFKEQ. After removal of 4 bases from V and 4 bases from J, the junction contained 10 bases not matched to a gene. CDR3 DNA: TGTGCCAGCAGCCTCGAATCGGCTAGCGGATACGAGCAGTACTTC. Protein: CASSLESASGYEQYF.